These 10 T cell receptor beta chains share one sample of origin, sequenced in a study of cytomegalovirus exposure and HLA in healthy donors. PCR employed 60 Vbeta and 13 Jbeta primers. Assay: immunoSEQ multiplex PCR; the TCRdb copy retains only in-frame clones and omits some. The sample yields under 250,000 clones, around 80% seen once. The sequencing input was PBMCs. Receptors were obtained from a boy younger than 10 in good health and CMV-seronegative.

The rearrangement links TRBV7-9 to TRBJ2-5; 7 positions match TRBD2. The CDR3 length is 15 residues. Germline V lookup: CDR1 SEHNR, CDR2 FQNEAQ (reference sequence). J gave up 4 bases and V 0 bases, and 5 bases lay outside the gene matches. The CDR3, as DNA: TGTGCCAGCAGCTTAGCGGGAGGCGGGGGAGAGACCCAGTACTTC. It yields the protein CASSLAGGGGETQYF.

In its sample, this clone was seen a few times. J is TRBJ1-1 and V is TRBV27; D may be TRBD1 (5 bases). V shed 6 bases and J shed 4 bases, with 21 bases lying between them. This CDR3 region has 16 residues. CDR1 MNHEY and CDR2 SMNVEV come from the germline V gene (reference sequence). The CDR3 loop reads CASSRTMEGRGTEAFF. CDR3 nucleotides: TGTGCCAGCAGCAGGACAATGGAAGGCAGAGGCACTGAAGCTTTCTTT.

This clone appeared a single time. The chain uses TRBV9 and TRBJ1-3; 9 nucleotides match TRBD1. From germline, CDR1 is SGDLS and CDR2 YYNGEE. Trimming at V came to 3 bases and at J to 0 bases, leaving 7 bases not matched to a gene. There are 17 residues in the CDR3. The CDR3 loop is CASSAGTGRISGNTIYF. The CDR3 region has the DNA TGTGCCAGCAGCGCTGGGACAGGGAGGATCTCTGGAAACACCATATATTTT.

The count of this clone is one. The genes are TRBV6-7 and TRBJ1-3; D remains ambiguous. TRBV6-7 is noted as an ORF with a role that remains uncertain. V lost 0 bases and J 4 bases, leaving 16 bases between the germline ends. The CDR3 has 17 residues. Here the CDR3 reads CASSYSLVEALGNTIYF. CDR3 DNA: TGTGCCAGCAGTTACTCGTTGGTAGAGGCGCTCGGAAACACCATATATTTT.

V usage is TRBV6-5 and J usage is TRBJ1-5; D gene unclear. CDR3 length: 13 residues. With 2 bases removed from V and 6 bases from J, the gap between germline ends came to 8 bases. Germline CDR1 MNHEY, CDR2 SVGAGI. The CDR3 DNA reads TGTGCCAGCAGTTACAGGGAGGGTCAGCCCCAGCATTTT. It is translated as CASSYREGQPQHF.

This clone was observed a single time. The chain joins TRBV6-5 to TRBJ1-1; D not certain. Germline V gene sequence: CDR1 MNHEY, CDR2 SVGAGI. The CDR3 is 14 amino acids. Trimming stripped 0 bases from V and 3 bases from J, with 8 bases between. This chain's CDR3 is CASSYSRRDTEAFF. Written as DNA, the CDR3 is TGTGCCAGCAGTTACTCAAGGAGGGACACTGAAGCTTTCTTT.

V usage is TRBV30 and J usage is TRBJ2-6; TRBD2 is a possible D gene (5 bases). CDR3 size: 15 residues. V was cut by 2 bases and J by 0 bases, with 8 bases left in between. Germline-derived CDR1 and CDR2 are GTSNPN and SVGIG (reference sequence). The CDR3 bases are TGTGCCTGGAGTCGGGGTCACTCTGGGGCCAACGTCCTGACTTTC. This encodes CAWSRGHSGANVLTF.

The rearrangement joins TRBV7-9 to TRBJ1-1; D might be TRBD1 (5 bases). V was pared by 1 base and J by 5 bases, with 8 bases between. The CDR3 extends over 13 amino acids. In germline, CDR1 is SEHNR, CDR2 FQNEAQ (reference sequence). CDR3 nucleotides: TGTGCCAGCAGCTTAGAGGGGCGGACTGAAGCTTTCTTT. It translates to CASSLEGRTEAFF.

The J gene is TRBJ1-3, the V gene TRBV9; D is possibly TRBD1 (6 bases). V lost 1 base to trimming and J lost 0 bases, with 17 bases between them. From germline, CDR1 is SGDLS and CDR2 YYNGEE. The CDR3 sequence is 18 residues long. The CDR3 loop reads CASSVSTPGDRSGNTIYF. The CDR3 DNA is TGTGCCAGCAGCGTATCCACCCCAGGGGATCGCTCTGGAAACACCATATATTTT.

The chain uses TRBV6-4 and TRBJ2-5; unclear D gene. The J call may be mistaken, given a closer DNA end match to TRBJ2-7. Germline CDR1 reads MRHNA; CDR2 reads SNTAGT. This CDR3 region has 11 residues. CDR3 amino acids: CASLVAYEQYF. DNA of the CDR3: TGTGCCAGCCTAGTAGCCTACGAGCAGTACTTC.